A single sample is the source of the 28 T cell receptor beta chains below, sequenced in a study of cytotoxic CD8 clonotypes in ibrutinib-treated CLL. Here immunoSEQ multiplex PCR was the method, and the copy in TCRdb shows in-frame clones only, minus some. Counted here are just under 70,000 clones, 68% occurring once; the ten biggest clones make up 5.7%. This material consisted of PBMCs, taken after 12 months of ibrutinib treatment. These receptors came from a human donor with chronic lymphocytic leukemia.

The chain has TRBV7-2 and TRBJ2-3; tentatively, D is TRBD2 (7 bases). The V gene lost 2 bases and the J gene lost 2 bases, with 14 bases spanning the gap. Germline-derived CDR1 and CDR2 are SGHTA and FQGNSA. The CDR3 runs to 16 residues. CDR3 coding DNA: TGTGCCAGCAGCTTATATGCGGGGGCGAACACAGATACGCAGTATTTT. Residues: CASSLYAGANTDTQYF.

The rearrangement links TRBV27 to TRBJ1-6, with 7 bases aligning to TRBD1. The J segment lost 10 bases and the V segment lost 6 bases, leaving 6 bases of the junction unmatched. The CDR3 loop spans 13 amino acids. CDR1 is MNHEY, CDR2 SMNVEV, per germline (reference sequence). CDR3 region: CASRIYRGSPLHF. In DNA, the CDR3 is TGTGCCAGCAGAATCTACAGGGGATCACCCCTCCACTTT.

The rearrangement joins TRBV14 to TRBJ1-5; TRBD1 agrees at 7 bases. Looked up from germline, CDR1 is SGHDN and CDR2 is FVKESK. The J segment lost 7 bases and the V segment lost 2 bases, leaving 2 bases of the junction unmatched. The CDR3 has 13 residues. The CDR3, as DNA: TGTGCCAGCAGCCAAACAGGGGAACAGCCCCAGCATTTT. It translates to CASSQTGEQPQHF.

This chain links TRBV18 with TRBJ2-7; 13 bases map to TRBD2. The V gene's germline CDR1 is KGHSH and CDR2 LQKENI. The CDR3 is 20 residues long. V shed 4 bases, J shed 0 bases, and the junction held 15 bases outside the gene matches. The CDR3 protein is CASSLSAPGLAGRSSYEQYF. CDR3 DNA: TGTGCCAGCTCACTTTCCGCCCCGGGACTAGCGGGAAGGAGCTCCTACGAGCAGTACTTC.

The chain has TRBV7-2 and TRBJ1-2, with D unclear. V shed 1 base and J shed 8 bases, with 11 bases lying between them. Germline V gene lookup returns CDR1 SGHTA and CDR2 FQGNSA. This CDR3 region has 13 residues. The CDR3 DNA follows: TGTGCCAGCAGCTTAGTCGGCAGTTCAGGCTACACCTTC. Protein product: CASSLVGSSGYTF.

This clone came up once. This chain joins TRBV28 and TRBJ1-2, with a tentative D call TRBD1 (6 bases). Germline V CDR1 and CDR2: MDHEN, SYDVKM. The CDR3 has 18 residues. Trimming left V 7 bases short and J 3 bases short, with 27 bases between. CDR3 sequence: CASIGPNPTAGAHYGYTF. The DNA for the CDR3 is TGTGCCAGCATCGGACCCAATCCGACGGCAGGGGCCCACTATGGCTACACCTTC.

The chain couples TRBV19 to TRBJ2-1; 8 bases line up with TRBD2. Germline V lookup: CDR1 LNHDA, CDR2 SQIVND (reference sequence). J was trimmed by 1 base and V by 7 bases; bases with no gene match: 15. CDR3 size: 18 residues. The CDR3 spells CASTLIPSRGGSYNEQFF. Written as DNA, the CDR3 is TGTGCCAGTACCCTGATTCCGTCACGGGGGGGATCCTACAATGAGCAGTTCTTC.

The chain links TRBV5-5 to TRBJ2-5, with D uncertain. Per the germline V gene, CDR1 is SGHKS and CDR2 is YYEKEE (reference sequence). The CDR3 loop spans 13 amino acids. V dropped 6 bases and J dropped 2 bases, with 11 bases sitting between them. The CDR3 reads CASNKAGQETQYF. For the CDR3, the DNA is TGTGCCAGCAACAAGGCCGGGCAAGAGACCCAGTACTTC.

A single count supports this clone. This sequence joins TRBV7-8 and TRBJ1-3; a possible D gene is TRBD1 (6 bases). Germline V gene data show CDR1 as SGHVS and CDR2 as FQNEAQ. CDR3 length equals 17 residues. V was pared by 5 bases and J by 5 bases, with 22 bases between. The CDR3 DNA reads as TGTGCCAGCAGCCCGCAACAGGGACCCAGGGGTAGAAACACCATATATTTT. This codes for CASSPQQGPRGRNTIYF.

This clone was detected once. The J gene is TRBJ2-6, the V gene TRBV9; TRBD1 agrees at 9 bases. CDR3 length equals 18 residues. The germline V gene encodes CDR1 SGDLS and CDR2 YYNGEE. J gave up 0 bases and V 5 bases, and 9 bases lay outside the gene matches. The CDR3 DNA reads as TGTGCCAGCAGAGGACTCGGGACAGGGTCCTCTGGGGCCAACGTCCTGACTTTC. This encodes CASRGLGTGSSGANVLTF.

The V call is TRBV9, the J call TRBJ2-7; D gene uncertain. The CDR3 length is 14 residues. V was clipped by 0 bases and J by 7 bases, with 14 bases between them. CDR1 and CDR2 (germline): SGDLS, YYNGEE. As DNA, the CDR3 is TGTGCCAGCAGCGTAGGAAGGGTGGGTAGTGAGCAGTACTTC. As protein: CASSVGRVGSEQYF. Looking up the rest from reference TRBV9 and TRBJ2-7 gives the full variable domain: DSGVTQTPKHLITATGQRVTLRCSPRSGDLSVYWYQQSLDQGLQFLIQYYNGEERAKGNILERFSAQQFPDLHSELNLSSLELGDSALYFCASSVGRVGSEQYFGPGTRLTVT.

The rearrangement uses TRBV9 and TRBJ1-5; D may be TRBD1 (6 bases). CDR1 is SGDLS, CDR2 YYNGEE, per germline. The CDR3 covers 14 residues. V was cut by 0 bases and J by 6 bases, with 10 bases left in between. This CDR3 is CASSVDGQIQPQHF. DNA of the CDR3: TGTGCCAGCAGCGTAGACGGACAGATTCAGCCCCAGCATTTT.

The V call is TRBV2, the J call TRBJ2-5; D gene ambiguous. V lost 8 bases to trimming and J lost 5 bases, with 12 bases between them. Germline-derived CDR1 and CDR2 are SNHLY and FYNNEI. The length of the CDR3 is 12 residues. The DNA for the CDR3 is TGTGCCAGCGGTCGGGTGGAGGAGACCCAGTACTTC. This sequence encodes CASGRVEETQYF.

The rearrangement uses TRBV28 and TRBJ2-7; 9 positions agree with TRBD1. The J segment lost 0 bases and the V segment lost 4 bases, leaving 10 bases of the junction unmatched. Germline CDR1 is MDHEN and CDR2 is SYDVKM. The CDR3 runs to 17 residues. CDR3 nucleotide sequence: TGTGCCAGCAGTTCACCGACAGGGGGTACTAGCTCCTACGAGCAGTACTTC. This translates into CASSSPTGGTSSYEQYF.

The CDR3 loop reads CASSPGGQGKTTNEKLFF. The DNA for the CDR3 is TGCGCCAGCAGTCCAGGTGGACAGGGAAAGACAACTAATGAAAAACTGTTTTTT. V gene TRBV23-1 combines with J gene TRBJ1-4; 8 bases are a match to TRBD1. TRBV23-1 is an ORF; its function is uncertain. V trimming: 4 bases; J trimming: 0 bases; junction bases outside the gene matches: 10. CDR3 length: 18 residues.

V usage is TRBV7-2 and J usage is TRBJ2-7; no definite D call. Germline V gives CDR1 SGHTA, CDR2 FQGNSA. The CDR3 loop spans 13 amino acids. Trimming removed 6 bases at V and 2 bases at J, with 11 bases between. CDR3 residues: CASSIGRTYEQYF. As DNA, the CDR3 is TGTGCCAGCAGTATAGGACGGACCTACGAGCAGTACTTC. Full variable domain (missing parts from reference TRBV7-2 and TRBJ2-7): GAGVSQSPSNKVTEKGKDVELRCDPISGHTALYWYRQSLGQGLEFLIYFQGNSAPDKSGLPSDRFSAERTGGSVSTLTIQRTQQEDSAVYLCASSIGRTYEQYFGPGTRLTVT.

This chain connects TRBV9 to TRBJ1-6; no clear D. Trimming stripped 4 bases from V and 9 bases from J, with 20 bases between. The CDR3 covers 16 residues. Germline CDR1 reads SGDLS; CDR2 reads YYNGEE. CDR3 nucleotide sequence: TGTGCCAGCAGCCCTAGAGGGTCGGGCCGAAGTTCACCCCTCCACTTT. Its translation: CASSPRGSGRSSPLHF.

This chain uses TRBV6-1 with TRBJ1-2; 9 nucleotides line up with TRBD1. The CDR3 runs to 17 residues. V shed 3 bases and J 3 bases; nucleotides not matched to a gene: 11. Germline CDR1 is MNHNS and CDR2 is SASEGT. This CDR3 is CASSDPLGQGPYYGYTF. In DNA form, the CDR3 reads TGTGCCAGCAGTGACCCCCTCGGACAGGGGCCATACTATGGCTACACCTTC.

This clone was counted only a few times. The V and J genes are TRBV5-1 and TRBJ2-7; 7 nucleotides match TRBD1. Losses at the gene ends were 4 bases for V and 4 bases for J; bases not matched to a gene: 2. The CDR3 loop spans 12 amino acids. Germline V gene data show CDR1 as SGHRS and CDR2 as YFSETQ. The CDR3 nucleotides are TGCGCCAGCAGCAGGGGGCGATACGAGCAGTACTTC. Encoded protein: CASSRGRYEQYF.

This clone has just one count. In DNA form, the CDR3 reads TGTGCCAGCAGTTCCCACATGAACACCGGGGAGCTGTTTTTT. Translating gives CASSSHMNTGELFF. The chain carries TRBV2 and TRBJ2-2, with no clear D. V was cut by 5 bases and J by 1 base, with 8 bases left in between. This CDR3 region has 14 residues. The germline V gene has CDR1 SNHLY and CDR2 FYNNEI.

The chain couples TRBV10-3 to TRBJ1-6; TRBD1 might be the D (5 bases). CDR1 is ENHRY, CDR2 SYGVKD, per germline. Trimming shortened V by 10 bases and J by 0 bases, and 16 bases separated the two germline ends. The CDR3 extends over 16 amino acids. CDR3: CATEAGGSSYNSPLHF. The CDR3 bases are TGTGCCACCGAGGCTGGGGGGAGCTCCTATAATTCACCCCTCCACTTT.

As for this clone: The same CDR3 arises from other DNA sequences in this sample as well. The chain links TRBV2 to TRBJ2-3; D not certain. Per the germline V gene, CDR1 is SNHLY and CDR2 is FYNNEI. CDR3 length: 15 residues. The V and J ends lost 4 bases and 0 bases respectively, with 11 bases between them. CDR3 sequence (DNA): TGTGCCAGCAGTGGAGGTACTCTTAGCACAGATACGCAGTATTTT. Its translation is CASSGGTLSTDTQYF.

This clone was found a few times. The rearrangement uses TRBV10-3 and TRBJ1-2; D is possibly TRBD1 (6 bases). Trimming cost V 6 bases and J 8 bases, with 13 bases left between them. CDR1 and CDR2 (germline): ENHRY, SYGVKD. The CDR3 length is 12 residues. CDR3 protein: CAIRSTGGGYTF. DNA of the CDR3: TGTGCCATCAGGTCGACAGGCGGGGGCTACACCTTC.

There are a few counts of this clone. V usage is TRBV7-9 and J usage is TRBJ2-7; tentatively, D is TRBD1 (6 bases). The V gene lost 1 base and the J gene lost 3 bases, with 13 bases spanning the gap. CDR1 and CDR2 from the germline V gene are SEHNR and FQNEAQ (reference sequence). The CDR3 is 15 residues long. The CDR3 reads CASSLVRDNYYEQYF. In nucleotides, the CDR3 is TGTGCCAGCAGCTTAGTTAGGGACAACTACTACGAGCAGTACTTC.

CDR3 in amino acids: CASSQDLLNTEAFF. The CDR3, as DNA: TGCGCCAGCAGCCAAGATCTTCTGAACACTGAAGCTTTCTTT. The chain joins TRBV4-3 to TRBJ1-1; D not certain. V was pared by 0 bases and J by 0 bases, with 5 bases between. Per the germline V gene, CDR1 is LGHNA and CDR2 is YSLEER. The CDR3 loop spans 14 amino acids.

The chain employs TRBV7-3 and TRBJ2-5, with TRBD1 matching over 8 bases. V trimming: 6 bases; J trimming: 4 bases; junction bases outside the gene matches: 4. Germline-derived CDR1 and CDR2 are SGHTA and FQGTGA. The CDR3 runs to 13 residues. CDR3 nucleotide sequence: TGTGCCAGCAGTCCAGGGGGCCCAGAGACCCAGTACTTC. Translating it yields CASSPGGPETQYF.

V usage is TRBV6-5 and J usage is TRBJ2-1; 10 positions agree with TRBD2. Germline loops: CDR1 MNHEY, CDR2 SVGAGI. Trimming took 0 bases from V and 11 from J; bases not matched to a gene: 7. This CDR3 contains 15 residues. In DNA form, the CDR3 reads TGTGCCAGCAGTTACTCCGGCGAGCGGGGGGGTCAGCAGTTCTTC. Protein: CASSYSGERGGQQFF.

J is TRBJ2-1 and V is TRBV27; TRBD2 aligns across 7 bases. CDR1 is MNHEY, CDR2 SMNVEV, per germline (reference sequence). After removal of 6 bases from V and 4 bases from J, the junction contained 12 bases not matched to a gene. The CDR3 has 16 amino acids. The chain's CDR3 is CASSQNFGGGYNEQFF. CDR3 nucleotides: TGTGCCAGCAGCCAGAACTTCGGGGGAGGGTACAATGAGCAGTTCTTC.